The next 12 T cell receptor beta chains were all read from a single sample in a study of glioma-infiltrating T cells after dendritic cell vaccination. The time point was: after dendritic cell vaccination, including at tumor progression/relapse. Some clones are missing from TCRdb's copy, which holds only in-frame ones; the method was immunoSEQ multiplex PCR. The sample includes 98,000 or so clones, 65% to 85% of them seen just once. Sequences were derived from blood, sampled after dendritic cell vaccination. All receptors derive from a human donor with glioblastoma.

The CDR3 protein is CASAKWGGQETQYF. CDR3 bases: TGTGCCAGCGCCAAATGGGGGGGCCAAGAGACCCAGTACTTC. The rearrangement uses TRBV6-5 and TRBJ2-5, with 7 nucleotides matching TRBD2. Germline CDR1 reads MNHEY; CDR2 reads SVGAGI. This CDR3 is 14 amino acids long. V lost 8 bases, J lost 1 base, and 7 bases stayed unmatched.

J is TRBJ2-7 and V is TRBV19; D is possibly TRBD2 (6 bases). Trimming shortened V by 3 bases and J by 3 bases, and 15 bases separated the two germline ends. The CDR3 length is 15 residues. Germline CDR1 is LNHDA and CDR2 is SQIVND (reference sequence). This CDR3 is CASSIGSGVNYEQYF. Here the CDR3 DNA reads TGTGCCAGTAGTATTGGCTCGGGGGTCAACTACGAGCAGTACTTC.

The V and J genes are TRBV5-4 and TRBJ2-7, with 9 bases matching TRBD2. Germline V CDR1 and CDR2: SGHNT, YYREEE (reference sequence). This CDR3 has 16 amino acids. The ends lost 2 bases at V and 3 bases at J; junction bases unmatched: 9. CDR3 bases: TGTGCCAGCAGCTTATACAGGTCTAGCGGGAACTACGAGCAGTACTTC. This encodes CASSLYRSSGNYEQYF. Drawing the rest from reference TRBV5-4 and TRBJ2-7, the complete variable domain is ETGVTQSPTHLIKTRGQQVTLRCSSQSGHNTVSWYQQALGQGPQFIFQYYREEENGRGNFPPRFSGLQFPNYSSELNVNALELDDSALYLCASSLYRSSGNYEQYFGPGTRLTVT.

The CDR3 loop is CASSPPNGLTDTQYF. The DNA for the CDR3 is TGTGCCAGCAGCCCCCCCAACGGACTCACAGATACGCAGTATTTT. The chain links TRBV28 to TRBJ2-3, with D tentatively TRBD2 (5 bases). V gave up 6 bases and J gave up 2 bases, with 15 bases separating them. The germline V gene has CDR1 MDHEN and CDR2 SYDVKM. The length of the CDR3 is 15 residues.

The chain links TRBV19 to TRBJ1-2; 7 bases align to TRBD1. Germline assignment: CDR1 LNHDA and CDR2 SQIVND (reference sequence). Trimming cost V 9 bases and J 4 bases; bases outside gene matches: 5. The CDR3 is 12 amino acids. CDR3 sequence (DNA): TGTGCCAGCACTACAGGGGTCTATGGCTACACCTTC. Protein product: CASTTGVYGYTF.

CDR3 residues: CASIARENYGYTF. DNA of the CDR3: TGTGCCAGCATCGCTCGGGAGAACTATGGCTACACCTTC. V is TRBV2 and J is TRBJ1-2; the D is unclear. This CDR3 has 13 residues. With 7 bases removed from V and 2 bases from J, the gap between germline ends came to 11 bases. Per germline, CDR1 SNHLY and CDR2 FYNNEI.

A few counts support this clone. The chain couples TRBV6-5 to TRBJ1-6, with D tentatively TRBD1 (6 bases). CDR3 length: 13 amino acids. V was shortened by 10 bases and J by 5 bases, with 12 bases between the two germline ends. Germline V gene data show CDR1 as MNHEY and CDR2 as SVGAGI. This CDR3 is CAIRGQHNSPLHF. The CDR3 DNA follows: TGTGCCATCCGAGGACAGCATAATTCACCCCTCCACTTT.

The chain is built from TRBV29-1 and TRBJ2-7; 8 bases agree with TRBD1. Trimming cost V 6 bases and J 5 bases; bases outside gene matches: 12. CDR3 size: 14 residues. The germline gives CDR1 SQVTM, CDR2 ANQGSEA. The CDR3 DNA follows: TGCAGCGTACACCAAGGACAGGGAATCGACGAGCAGTACTTC. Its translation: CSVHQGQGIDEQYF.

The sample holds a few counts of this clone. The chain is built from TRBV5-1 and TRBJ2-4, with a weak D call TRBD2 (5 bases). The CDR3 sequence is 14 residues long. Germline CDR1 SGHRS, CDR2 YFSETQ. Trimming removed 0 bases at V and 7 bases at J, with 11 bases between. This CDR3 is CASSLGTRMNIQYF. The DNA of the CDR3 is TGCGCCAGCAGCTTGGGAACTAGGATGAACATTCAGTACTTC.

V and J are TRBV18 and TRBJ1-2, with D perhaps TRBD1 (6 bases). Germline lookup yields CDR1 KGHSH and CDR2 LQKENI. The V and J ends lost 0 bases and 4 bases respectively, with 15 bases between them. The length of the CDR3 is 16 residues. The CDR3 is CASSPPGADRSYGYTF. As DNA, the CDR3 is TGTGCCAGCTCACCACCGGGGGCTGACAGGAGCTATGGCTACACCTTC.

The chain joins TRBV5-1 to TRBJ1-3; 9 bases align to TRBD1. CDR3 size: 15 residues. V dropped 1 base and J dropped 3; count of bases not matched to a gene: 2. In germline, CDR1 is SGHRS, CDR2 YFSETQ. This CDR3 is CASSLQGQGGNTIYF. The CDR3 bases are TGCGCCAGCAGCTTGCAGGGACAGGGTGGAAACACCATATATTTT.

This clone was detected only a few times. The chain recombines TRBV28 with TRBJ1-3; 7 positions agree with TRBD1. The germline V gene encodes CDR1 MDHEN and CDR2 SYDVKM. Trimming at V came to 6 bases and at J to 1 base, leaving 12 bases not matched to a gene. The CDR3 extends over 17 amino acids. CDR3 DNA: TGTGCCAGCAGGCCAGGCGGGACAGCTCATTCTGGAAACACCATATATTTT. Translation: CASRPGGTAHSGNTIYF.